A single sample is the source of the 11 T cell receptor beta chains below, sequenced in a study of yellow fever vaccine responses in identical twins. From the RT-PCR reads, TCRdb called clonotypes with MiXCR, one entry per CDR3 protein. The sample records about 3,300 distinct CDR3 sequences, about four fifths being singletons. Here the sequenced sample was T cells from blood (PBMCs), unsorted or a sorted subset (not recorded which), taken before or after yellow fever vaccination (not recorded which). Source of these receptors: a woman between 18 and 30 years old who received the yellow fever vaccine.

As to this clonotype: This may be a read error: a much more frequent sequence differs by one nucleotide. A read error is likely, as this CDR3 ends without the conserved phenylalanine or tryptophan. The genes are TRBV4-1 and TRBJ1-2; TRBD1 aligns across 9 bases. V lost 4 bases to trimming and J lost 1 base; unmatched junction nucleotides: 4. The germline gives CDR1 MGHRA, CDR2 YSYEKL. The CDR3 is 15 amino acids. CDR3 nucleotide sequence: TGCGCCAGCAGCCCCCGGACAGGGGATAACTATGGCTACACCCTC. Amino acids: CASSPRTGDNYGYTL.

On this clonotype itself: An end of the junction differs from the germline gene, which may be a read error. This rearrangement joins TRBV12-3 or TRBV12-4 to TRBJ1-1, with 7 bases identical to TRBD1. CDR3 length: 15 residues. The CDR3 protein is CASSPTTGLNTEAFF. CDR3 DNA: TGTGCCAGCAGCCCCACGACAGGGTTGAATACTGAAGCTTTCTTT.

This clonotype was found a few times. The rearrangement uses TRBV4-1 and TRBJ2-3; possibly TRBD1 for D (5 bases). CDR1 is MGHRA and CDR2 is YSYEKL in the germline V gene. The CDR3 spans 16 residues. Trimming shortened V by 0 bases and J by 1 base, and 11 bases separated the two germline ends. Here the CDR3 DNA reads TGCGCCAGCAGCCAAGACCCATTCAGGGGCACAGATACGCAGTATTTT. Translation gives CASSQDPFRGTDTQYF.

This chain links TRBV5-1 with TRBJ2-7; D ambiguous. This CDR3 spans 14 amino acids. CDR1 is SGHRS, CDR2 YFSETQ, per germline. V lost 0 bases to trimming and J lost 3 bases, with 10 bases between them. The CDR3: CASSLAGRFYEQYF. The CDR3 DNA reads TGCGCCAGCAGCTTGGCAGGAAGATTCTACGAGCAGTACTTC.

V and J are TRBV29-1 and TRBJ2-1; TRBD2 matches at 7 bases. Germline CDR1 and CDR2: SQVTM and ANQGSEA. The V and J ends lost 5 bases and 6 bases, in that order; junction bases with no gene match: 7. This CDR3 is 13 amino acids long. CDR3 nucleotide sequence: TGCAGCGTTCGTATCGGACTAGGCAATGAGCAGTTCTTC. Translated, it gives CSVRIGLGNEQFF.

The V call is TRBV11-2, the J call TRBJ2-7; 8 nucleotides agree with TRBD2. This CDR3 is built from 14 residues. The V segment lost 5 bases and the J segment 5 bases; nucleotides outside the gene matches: 8. Germline CDR1 and CDR2: SGHAT and FQNNGV. The CDR3 DNA reads TGTGCCAGCAGCGAGTATAGCGGGATTGACGAGCAGTACTTC. It specifies CASSEYSGIDEQYF.

The J gene is TRBJ2-7, the V gene TRBV5-6; the D call may be TRBD1 or TRBD2 (5 bases each). The CDR3 has 15 residues. From germline, CDR1 is SGHDT and CDR2 YYEEEE. Trimming took off 0 bases at V and 3 bases at J, with 13 bases between the two ends. CDR3 bases: TGTGCCAGCAGCTTGGGTCGAGGGGCAGGCTACGAGCAGTACTTC. Encoded protein: CASSLGRGAGYEQYF.

Regarding this clonotype: Germline is not matched at one junction end, which may reflect a read error. The rearrangement joins TRBV4-1 to TRBJ2-7; 9 positions agree with TRBD2. The CDR3 has 16 amino acids. Germline V lookup: CDR1 MGHRA, CDR2 YSYEKL. The CDR3 nucleotides read TGCGTCAGCAGCCCTAAGCTAGCGGGGCTCTCCTACGAGCAGTACTTC. It yields the protein CVSSPKLAGLSYEQYF.

The V gene is TRBV6-2 or TRBV6-3, the J gene TRBJ2-7; 9 bases align to TRBD1. This CDR3 region has 14 residues. V shed 3 bases and J 3 bases; nucleotides not matched to a gene: 3. Germline loops: CDR1 MNHEY, CDR2 SVGEGT. This chain's CDR3 is CASSYKTGGYEQYF. For the CDR3, the DNA is TGTGCCAGCAGTTATAAGACAGGGGGCTACGAGCAGTACTTC.

The rearrangement links TRBV7-1 to TRBJ2-1; TRBD1 aligns across 9 bases. TRBV7-1 is identified as an open reading frame with a role that is uncertain. The J segment lost 0 bases and the V segment lost 3 bases, leaving 3 bases of the junction unmatched. The CDR3 has 16 amino acids. This chain's CDR3 is CASSSPTGGSYNEQFF. Here the CDR3 DNA reads TGTGCCAGCAGCTCGCCGACAGGGGGCTCCTACAATGAGCAGTTCTTC.

The chain joins TRBV11-1 to TRBJ2-7; no firm D call. Germline V gene sequence: CDR1 SGHAT, CDR2 FQDESV (reference sequence). Trimming removed 6 bases at V and 0 bases at J, with 9 bases between. CDR3 length: 13 amino acids. This CDR3 reads CASSPVHSYEQYF. In DNA form, the CDR3 reads TGTGCCAGCAGTCCCGTACACTCCTACGAGCAGTACTTC.